The 22 T cell receptor beta chains presented below share a single source sample, sequenced in a study of beta chain features in type 1 diabetes listed by TCRdb under 2018. The library came from the immunoSEQ multiplex PCR assay. All of the isolated RNA was reverse transcribed with the High Capacity cDNA Reverse Transcription Kit, so expressed TCRB transcripts were sequenced. TCRdb's version of the immuneACCESS table is confined to in-frame rearrangements and falls short of the full clone set. An unresolved V gene accounts for under half of the shortfall where checked; the remainder is of unknown origin. This sample lists 810,000 or so clones; about a sixth were detected once. Together, the top ten hold 0.023% of the sample. Material: naive CD4+ T cells from blood. In light of the paper, this sample's cell subset or site label describes: true naive CD4+ T cells. These receptors were taken from a woman aged 18-29 years in good health.

This clone was counted a single time. This sequence joins TRBV9 and TRBJ2-6, with D perhaps given as TRBD1 or TRBD2 (5 bases each). Germline assignment: CDR1 SGDLS and CDR2 YYNGEE. This CDR3 is 19 amino acids long. The germline V and J ends were trimmed by 4 bases and 0 bases, with 20 bases remaining between them. The CDR3 bases are TGTGCCAGCAGCCCCCGCCGGGGACCTACCCCCTCTGGGGCCAACGTCCTGACTTTC. Translation: CASSPRRGPTPSGANVLTF.

The rearrangement uses TRBV9 and TRBJ1-3; D not certain. The CDR3 contains 14 residues. The V gene lost 4 bases and the J gene lost 0 bases, with 8 bases spanning the gap. The germline V gene has CDR1 SGDLS and CDR2 YYNGEE. This CDR3 is CASSSGSSGNTIYF. In DNA form, the CDR3 reads TGTGCCAGCAGCTCGGGGAGCTCTGGAAACACCATATATTTT.

This clone was detected only a few times. The chain is built from TRBV6-1 and TRBJ2-2, with 7 bases that match TRBD1. The CDR3 is 14 residues long. Germline-derived CDR1 and CDR2 are MNHNS and SASEGT. The trim removed 6 bases at V and 6 bases at J, leaving 7 bases unmatched. DNA of the CDR3: TGTGCCAGCAGACGGCAGGGGGAACCCGGGGAGCTGTTTTTT. Its translation: CASRRQGEPGELFF.

The J gene is TRBJ1-5, the V gene TRBV6-6, with D unresolved. The germline V gene encodes CDR1 MNHNY and CDR2 SVGAGI (reference sequence). This CDR3 has 15 residues. Between the trimmed V and J ends, which lost 2 bases and 0 bases, there was a span of 8 bases. The CDR3 loop reads CASSYRDGSNQPQHF. Written as DNA, the CDR3 is TGTGCCAGCAGTTACAGGGATGGTAGCAATCAGCCCCAGCATTTT.

This clone was counted only a few times. The chain recombines TRBV9 with TRBJ1-4, with D perhaps TRBD1 (5 bases). With 0 bases removed from V and 6 bases from J, the gap between germline ends came to 15 bases. Germline V lookup: CDR1 SGDLS, CDR2 YYNGEE. This CDR3 has 16 residues. CDR3 in amino acids: CASSVDRGDGHEKLFF. CDR3 DNA sequence: TGTGCCAGCAGCGTAGATAGAGGGGACGGGCATGAAAAACTGTTTTTT.

The chain couples TRBV18 to TRBJ1-1, with D hard to call. The V gene's germline CDR1 is KGHSH and CDR2 LQKENI. V lost 4 bases, J lost 0 bases, and 15 bases lay in between. The CDR3 consists of 16 residues. The CDR3 loop is CASSLKHTPLNTEAFF. The CDR3 region has the DNA TGTGCCAGCTCACTTAAGCACACCCCCTTGAACACTGAAGCTTTCTTT.

This clone was seen a few times. The chain employs TRBV5-1 and TRBJ2-6; D not certain. V was trimmed by 5 bases and J by 0 bases, leaving 6 bases between them. The CDR3 is made up of 14 amino acids. Germline-derived CDR1 and CDR2 are SGHRS and YFSETQ. CDR3 region: CASSESSGANVLTF. The CDR3 coding sequence is TGCGCCAGCAGTGAAAGCTCTGGGGCCAACGTCCTGACTTTC.

This clone was recorded a few times. The chain couples TRBV20-1 to TRBJ1-1; D unresolved. Germline lookup yields CDR1 DFQATT and CDR2 SNEGSKA (reference sequence). V was cut by 3 bases and J by 11 bases, with 10 bases left in between. There are 10 residues in the CDR3. CDR3 in DNA: TGCAGTGCTAGGAGGATCGGGGCTTTCTTT. Translated: CSARRIGAFF.

This clone was counted a few times. The chain employs TRBV19 and TRBJ2-1; D gene unclear. This CDR3 comprises 14 residues. The ends were cut back, 5 bases at V and 1 base at J, with 9 bases in the middle. Germline-derived CDR1 and CDR2 are LNHDA and SQIVND (reference sequence). The CDR3 region is CASSELWSYNEQFF. DNA of the CDR3: TGTGCCAGTAGTGAGCTCTGGTCCTACAATGAGCAGTTCTTC.

V gene TRBV4-2 combines with J gene TRBJ2-3, with D possibly matching TRBD2 (6 bases). V was clipped by 0 bases and J by 4 bases, with 17 bases between them. The CDR3 length is 17 residues. Germline lookup yields CDR1 LGHNA and CDR2 YNFKEQ. The CDR3 spells CASSQESSSGGADTQYF. CDR3 sequence (DNA): TGTGCCAGCAGCCAAGAATCCAGCAGCGGAGGGGCAGATACGCAGTATTTT.

This clone was found a few times. An end of the junction differs from the germline gene, which may be a read error. The genes are TRBV6-5 and TRBJ1-2; TRBD1 aligns across 9 bases. Germline V gene lookup returns CDR1 MNHEY and CDR2 SVGAGI. The CDR3 contains 14 residues. CDR3 in amino acids: CAISDLRDRAGYTF. DNA of the CDR3: TGTGCCATCAGTGACCTCCGGGACAGGGCTGGCTACACCTTC.

The rearrangement joins TRBV9 to TRBJ1-4, with 8 bases lining up with TRBD1. Germline CDR1 and CDR2: SGDLS and YYNGEE. The CDR3 contains 15 residues. Germline trimming cut 3 bases from V and 2 bases from J; bases unmatched to any gene: 3. Here the CDR3 reads CASSDQGATNEKLFF. The CDR3 nucleotides read TGTGCCAGCAGCGACCAGGGGGCCACTAATGAAAAACTGTTTTTT.

The chain uses TRBV6-5 and TRBJ1-3; D not resolved. Trimming took off 6 bases at V and 0 bases at J, with 12 bases between the two ends. The germline gives CDR1 MNHEY, CDR2 SVGAGI. This CDR3 region has 15 residues. The CDR3 loop is CASSRAYNSGNTIYF. CDR3 DNA: TGTGCCAGCAGCAGAGCGTATAACTCTGGAAACACCATATATTTT.

This sequence joins TRBV6-4 and TRBJ1-2; D gene ambiguous. CDR1 MRHNA and CDR2 SNTAGT come from the germline V gene. This CDR3 contains 14 residues. V lost 2 bases and J 4 bases, leaving 11 bases between the germline ends. CDR3 region: CASSDEGYGYGYTF. The CDR3 DNA is TGTGCCAGCAGTGACGAGGGCTATGGCTATGGCTACACCTTC.

The table lists this clone with a few counts. The CDR3 coding sequence is TGTGCCAGCTCACCGCTAGACAGCACAGCGAACACCGGGGAGCTGTTTTTT. This sequence encodes CASSPLDSTANTGELFF. V is TRBV18 and J is TRBJ2-2; D might be TRBD1 (5 bases). CDR1 is KGHSH, CDR2 LQKENI, per germline. Between the trimmed V and J ends, which lost 3 bases and 0 bases, there was a span of 14 bases. This CDR3 contains 17 residues. The full variable domain, completed using reference TRBV18 and TRBJ2-2, is NAGVMQNPRHLVRRRGQEARLRCSPMKGHSHVYWYRQLPEEGLKFMVYLQKENIIDESGMPKERFSAEFPKEGPSILRIQQVVRGDSAAYFCASSPLDSTANTGELFFGEGSRLTVL.

This clone was seen only a few times. The V gene is TRBV5-1, the J gene TRBJ2-1; D uncertain. The CDR3 consists of 15 residues. The germline V gene encodes CDR1 SGHRS and CDR2 YFSETQ. Trimming removed 1 base from V and 0 bases from J, with 8 bases in between. CDR3 nucleotide sequence: TGCGCCAGCAGCTTGTTCCCAGGCTCCTACAATGAGCAGTTCTTC. This codes for CASSLFPGSYNEQFF. Full variable domain (outside the CDR3, taken from reference TRBV5-1 and TRBJ2-1): KAGVTQTPRYLIKTRGQQVTLSCSPISGHRSVSWYQQTPGQGLQFLFEYFSETQRNKGNFPGRFSGRQFSNSRSEMNVSTLELGDSALYLCASSLFPGSYNEQFFGPGTRLTVL.

V usage is TRBV4-2 and J usage is TRBJ1-2, with 9 nucleotides matching TRBD1. This CDR3 spans 16 amino acids. Germline V gene sequence: CDR1 LGHNA, CDR2 YNFKEQ. Trimming removed 3 bases from V and 4 bases from J; junction bases left unmatched: 9. CDR3 protein: CASSHDTGGASYGYTF. In nucleotides, the CDR3 is TGTGCCAGCAGCCATGACACAGGGGGCGCGAGCTATGGCTACACCTTC.

This clone came up a few times. The J gene is TRBJ2-3, the V gene TRBV7-2; D unclear. Trimming removed 1 base from V and 7 bases from J, with 9 bases in between. Germline CDR1 reads SGHTA; CDR2 reads FQGNSA. CDR3 length equals 13 residues. In nucleotides, the CDR3 is TGTGCCAGCAGCTTAGGTACGGCCAATACGCAGTATTTT. Encoded protein: CASSLGTANTQYF.

The rearrangement joins TRBV5-1 to TRBJ2-3; the D is unclear. Germline-derived CDR1 and CDR2 are SGHRS and YFSETQ. The CDR3 length is 13 residues. The V gene lost 2 bases and the J gene lost 2 bases, with 6 bases spanning the gap. The CDR3 region has the DNA TGCGCCAGCAGCTTCCAGGCCACAGATACGCAGTATTTT. Its translation: CASSFQATDTQYF.

This clone was picked up a small number of times. The genes are TRBV5-1 and TRBJ1-1; D not resolved. Germline CDR1 SGHRS, CDR2 YFSETQ. The CDR3 has 16 residues. V lost 0 bases to trimming and J lost 5 bases, with 17 bases between them. The CDR3 region has the DNA TGCGCCAGCAGCTTGGGTTTTGGCTTTACGGTTACTGAAGCTTTCTTT. Its translation is CASSLGFGFTVTEAFF.

Ten or more counts support this clone. The V call is TRBV19, the J call TRBJ2-1; tentatively, D is TRBD1 (5 bases). Trimming cost V 4 bases and J 9 bases, with 7 bases left between them. The CDR3 is 11 amino acids. The germline CDR1 and CDR2 sequences are LNHDA and SQIVND (reference sequence). CDR3 in amino acids: CASSTGFEQFF. The CDR3 DNA reads as TGTGCCAGTAGTACAGGGTTTGAGCAGTTCTTC.

This clone has just a few counts. This chain connects TRBV19 to TRBJ1-5; D perhaps matches TRBD1 (5 bases). Looked up from germline, CDR1 is LNHDA and CDR2 is SQIVND (reference sequence). V shed 7 bases and J shed 0 bases, with 16 bases lying between them. This CDR3 region has 16 residues. CDR3 protein: CASTGTIRYSNQPQHF. The CDR3 nucleotides read TGTGCCAGTACCGGGACCATCAGGTATAGCAATCAGCCCCAGCATTTT.